This note documents a single T cell receptor (beta chain) sequence. Its antigen is undetermined. These data originate in a study of T cell responses to AZD1222 COVID-19 vaccine. General study findings and limits: Spike-specific TCR repertoires showed rising breadth and depth after two AZD1222 doses. Donors were mostly white British, more females; clonal diversity possibly underestimated. Sampling that yielded the repertoires occurred only after the peak T cell response.

Unmatched junction bases numbered 6, after V lost 4 bases and J lost 1 base. The CDR3 covers 16 residues. Germline V gene lookup returns CDR1 SGHRS and CDR2 YFSETQ. Repertoires were generated with immunoSEQ multiplex PCR, while TCRdb's copy carries only in-frame clones and drops some. The table has some 150,000 clones, about 90% seen once. The TCR originated in an adult in good health. The sequencing here drew on peripheral blood, taken on day 0 of MenACWY control vaccination. V gene TRBV5-1 combines with J gene TRBJ2-1; 9 nucleotides agree with TRBD2. The CDR3 is CASSRGLAPSYNEQFF. CDR3 bases: TGCGCCAGCAGCCGAGGACTAGCGCCGTCCTACAATGAGCAGTTCTTC.